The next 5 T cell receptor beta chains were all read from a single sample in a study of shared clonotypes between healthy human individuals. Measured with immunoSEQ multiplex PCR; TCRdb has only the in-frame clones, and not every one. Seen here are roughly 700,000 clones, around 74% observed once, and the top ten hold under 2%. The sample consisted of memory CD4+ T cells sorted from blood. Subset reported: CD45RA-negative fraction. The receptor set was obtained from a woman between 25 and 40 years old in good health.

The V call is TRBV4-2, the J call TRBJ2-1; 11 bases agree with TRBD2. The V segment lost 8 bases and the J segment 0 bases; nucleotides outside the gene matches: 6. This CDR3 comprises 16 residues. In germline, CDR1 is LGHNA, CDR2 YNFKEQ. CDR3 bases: TGTGCCAGCCATACTAGCGGGAGATACTCCTACAATGAGCAGTTCTTC. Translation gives CASHTSGRYSYNEQFF.

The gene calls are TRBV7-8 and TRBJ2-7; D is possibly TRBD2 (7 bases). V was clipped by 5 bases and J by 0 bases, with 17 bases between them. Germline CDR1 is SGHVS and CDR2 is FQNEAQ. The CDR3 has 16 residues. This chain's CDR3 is CASSGGGRASSYEQYF. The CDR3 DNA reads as TGTGCCAGCAGCGGGGGGGGCAGGGCCAGCTCCTACGAGCAGTACTTC.

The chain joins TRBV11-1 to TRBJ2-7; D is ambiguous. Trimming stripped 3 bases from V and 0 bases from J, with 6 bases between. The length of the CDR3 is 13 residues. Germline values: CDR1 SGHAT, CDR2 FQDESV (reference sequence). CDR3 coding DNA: TGTGCCAGCAGCTTTTATGGCTCCTACGAGCAGTACTTC. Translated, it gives CASSFYGSYEQYF.

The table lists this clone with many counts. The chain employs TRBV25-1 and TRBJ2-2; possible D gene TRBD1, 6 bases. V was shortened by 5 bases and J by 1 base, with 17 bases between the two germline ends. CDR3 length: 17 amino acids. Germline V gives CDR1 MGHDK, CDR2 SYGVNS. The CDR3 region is CASSLNRDTLNTGELFF. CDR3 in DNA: TGTGCCAGCAGTTTAAACCGGGACACCCTGAACACCGGGGAGCTGTTTTTT.

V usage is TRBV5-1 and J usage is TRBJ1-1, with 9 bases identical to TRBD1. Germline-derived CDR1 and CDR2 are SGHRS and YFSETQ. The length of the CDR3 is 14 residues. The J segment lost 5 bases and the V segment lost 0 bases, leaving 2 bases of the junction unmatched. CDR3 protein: CASSLDRGLTEAFF. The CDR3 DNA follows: TGCGCCAGCAGCTTGGACAGGGGGCTTACTGAAGCTTTCTTT.